The entry that follows covers one T cell receptor (beta chain) sequence. Its antigen is not known. Sequencing used immunoSEQ multiplex PCR; TCRdb keeps in-frame clones, though not all of them. Of about 160,000 clones in the sample, about 92% were seen once. This specimen belongs to a study of T cell responses to AZD1222 COVID-19 vaccine. Whole-study findings and limits: Among those given AZD1222, only 6 or 7 were seropositive at baseline. Spike-specific TCR repertoires showed rising breadth and depth after two AZD1222 doses. Samples come after the peak T cell response, not at day 14. Most donors were white British, females outnumbered males, and clonal diversity was possibly underestimated.

The CDR3 runs 14 residues. In germline, CDR1 is ENHRY, CDR2 SYGVKD. The V gene is TRBV10-3, the J gene TRBJ2-2, with TRBD2 identical over 11 bases. The specimen was peripheral blood, collected 28 days after the second AZD1222 dose. The source of this sequence is an adult who received the AZD1222 COVID-19 vaccine. In DNA form, the CDR3 reads TGTGCGGGACGGGCTAGCGGGAGGACCGGGGAGCTGTTTTTT. It codes for CAGRASGRTGELFF.